Sequencing of this T cell receptor (beta chain) was carried out in a study of cytomegalovirus exposure and HLA in healthy donors. Whole-study results and caveats: Researchers left out some V segments, among them TRBV6-2 and TRBV6-3, as indistinguishable. An analysis done earlier found most TCR beta V segments productive about 87% or about 30% of the time. Roughly uniform depth of sequencing across donors was assumed in presence/absence analyses.

The primer mix had 60 Vbeta and 13 Jbeta primers. Generated by immunoSEQ multiplex PCR, the TCRdb table keeps only in-frame clones and is missing some. The sample includes 100,000 to 130,000 clones, 65% to 85% of them seen just once. After removal of 8 bases from V and 10 bases from J, the junction contained 12 bases not matched to a gene. Germline V CDR1 and CDR2: SGHVS, FNYEAQ. This CDR3 has 15 residues. These donors, healthy bone marrow donors, were studied. This clone turned up a few times. The antigen is unknown. The V and J genes are TRBV7-6 and TRBJ1-6; 9 bases line up with TRBD1. The sequenced sample was PBMCs. This sequence was found in a man aged 18 to 30 in good health and CMV-seronegative. CDR3: CASRPGGQGNSPLHF. The DNA for the CDR3 is TGTGCCAGCCGACCCGGGGGACAGGGTAACTCACCCCTCCACTTT.